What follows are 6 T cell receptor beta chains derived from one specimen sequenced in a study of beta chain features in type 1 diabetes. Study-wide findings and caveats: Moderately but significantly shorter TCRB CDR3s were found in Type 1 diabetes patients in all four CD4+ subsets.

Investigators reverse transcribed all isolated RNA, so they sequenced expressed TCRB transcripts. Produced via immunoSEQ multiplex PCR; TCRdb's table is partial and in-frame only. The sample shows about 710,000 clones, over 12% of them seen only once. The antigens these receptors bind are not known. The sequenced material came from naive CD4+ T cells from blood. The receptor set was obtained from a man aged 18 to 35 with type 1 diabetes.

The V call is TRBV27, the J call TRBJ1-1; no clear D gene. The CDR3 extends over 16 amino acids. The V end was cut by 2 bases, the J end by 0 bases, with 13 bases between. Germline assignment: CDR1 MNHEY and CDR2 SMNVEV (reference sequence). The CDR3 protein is CASSLGRRLMNTEAFF. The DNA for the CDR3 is TGTGCCAGCAGTTTAGGGCGCCGGCTTATGAACACTGAAGCTTTCTTT.

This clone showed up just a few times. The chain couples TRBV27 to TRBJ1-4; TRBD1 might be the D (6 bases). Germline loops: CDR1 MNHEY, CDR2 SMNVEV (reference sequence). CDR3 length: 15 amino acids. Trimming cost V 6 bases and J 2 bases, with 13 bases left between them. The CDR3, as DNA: TGTGCCAGCAGATACAGGGACACGACTAATGAAAAACTGTTTTTT. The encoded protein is CASRYRDTTNEKLFF.

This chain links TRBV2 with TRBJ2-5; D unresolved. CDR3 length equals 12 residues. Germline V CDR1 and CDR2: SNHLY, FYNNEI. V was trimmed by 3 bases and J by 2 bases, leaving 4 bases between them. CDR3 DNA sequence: TGTGCCAGCAGTGACACGCAAGAGACCCAGTACTTC. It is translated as CASSDTQETQYF.

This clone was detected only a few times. CDR3 sequence (DNA): TGTGCCGGACGACAGGTTACTGAAGCTTTCTTT. Protein: CAGRQVTEAFF. The chain links TRBV7-9 to TRBJ1-1; D may be TRBD1 (6 bases). The CDR3 consists of 11 residues. V lost 11 bases to trimming and J lost 5 bases, with 12 bases between them. Germline values: CDR1 SEHNR, CDR2 FQNEAQ (reference sequence).

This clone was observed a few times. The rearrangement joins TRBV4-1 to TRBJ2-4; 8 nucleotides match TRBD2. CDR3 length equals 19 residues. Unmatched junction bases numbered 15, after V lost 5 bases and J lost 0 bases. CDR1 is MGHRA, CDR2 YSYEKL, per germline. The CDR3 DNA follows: TGCGCCAGCAGCTTTCTAGCGGGTGCTCTCTACCTAGCCAAAAACATTCAGTACTTC. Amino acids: CASSFLAGALYLAKNIQYF.

The DNA of the CDR3 is TGTGCCAGCTCACCCCCAGGGAGCACAGATACGCAGTATTTT. It encodes CASSPPGSTDTQYF. The chain combines TRBV18 with TRBJ2-3; the D gene is possibly TRBD1 (5 bases). V was shortened by 3 bases and J by 0 bases, with 7 bases between the two germline ends. Germline V gene lookup returns CDR1 KGHSH and CDR2 LQKENI. There are 14 residues in the CDR3. The whole variable domain, filled in from reference TRBV18 and TRBJ2-3, reads NAGVMQNPRHLVRRRGQEARLRCSPMKGHSHVYWYRQLPEEGLKFMVYLQKENIIDESGMPKERFSAEFPKEGPSILRIQQVVRGDSAAYFCASSPPGSTDTQYFGPGTRLTVL.